One T cell receptor (beta chain) is described in this entry. The antigen is not known. The library put unique molecular identifiers onto individual cDNA molecules. From the RACE reads, TCRdb called clonotypes with MiXCR, one entry per CDR3 protein. The repertoire has roughly 86,000 distinct CDR3 sequences, over 9.5% of them found once; the top ten carry 2% to 2.5%. The data were taken from a study of human T cells and chemical hapten exposure. Study-level background: Investigators sensitized about 2 cm by about 2 cm of upper inner arm skin with 2% DPC.

Study-wide findings and caveats: No shift was seen in TCRs above 1 in 1000 frequency with DPC sensitization.

CDR1 and CDR2 (germline): LNHNV, YYDKDF (reference sequence). V dropped 3 bases and J dropped 4; count of bases not matched to a gene: 10. This CDR3 contains 17 residues. Time point denoted: patch test 1, 2 weeks after DPC sensitization. Treatment here: therapeutic diphenylcyclopropenone sensitization with weekly scalp DPC. The rearrangement links TRBV15 to TRBJ2-1, with 9 bases matching TRBD2. This sequence originates from a man aged 35 to 55 with alopecia areata. Some clones in this sample may be carry-over from other donors' samples. Specimen: whole blood, collected in connection with sensitization to the hapten diphenylcyclopropenone (DPC). The CDR3 region has the DNA TGTGCCACCAGCAGGGTGGGAGGACTAGCGTCATACAATGAGCAGTTCTTC. It encodes CATSRVGGLASYNEQFF. Combining the CDR3 with reference TRBV15 and TRBJ2-1 gives the whole variable domain DAMVIQNPRYQVTQFGKPVTLSCSQTLNHNVMYWYQQKSSQAPKLLFHYYDKDFNNEADTPDNFQSRRPNTSFCFLDIRSPGLGDTAMYLCATSRVGGLASYNEQFFGPGTRLTVL.